This T cell receptor beta chain was retrieved from a study of cytomegalovirus exposure and HLA in healthy donors. Study-wide results and limits: The investigators catalogued some 160 TCR beta chains as cytomegalovirus-associated.

Trimming removed 6 bases from V and 7 bases from J; junction bases left unmatched: 12. This CDR3 contains 17 residues. Germline V CDR1 and CDR2: MDHEN, SYDVKM. Both 60 Vbeta primers and 13 Jbeta primers went into the PCR. Repertoires were generated with immunoSEQ multiplex PCR, while TCRdb's copy carries only in-frame clones and drops some. The top ten hold about 3.8% of the sample, which has around 110,000 clones, 81% seen once. Worth noting for this clone: The antigen is undetermined.

The sequence was collected from a woman aged 25 to 39 in good health and CMV-seronegative. The chain recombines TRBV28 with TRBJ1-4; 12 positions match TRBD1. Sequenced material: PBMCs. CDR3 coding DNA: TGTGCCAGCAGCGTTGGGACAGGGGGCATCTTGGGTGAAAAACTGTTTTTT. It codes for CASSVGTGGILGEKLFF.